This entry lists 16 T cell receptor beta chains sequenced from one sample in a study of cytomegalovirus exposure and HLA in healthy donors. The PCR contained 60 Vbeta and 13 Jbeta primers. Only in-frame clones appear in the TCRdb table, and some are missing; sequencing was by immunoSEQ multiplex PCR. The sample holds around 190,000 clones, roughly 80% seen once. Specimen: PBMCs. The receptors were sampled from a woman in her forties or fifties in good health and CMV-seronegative.

In its sample, this clone was seen once. V and J are TRBV5-1 and TRBJ2-5; D may be TRBD2 (6 bases). The J call may be in error: the DNA end matches TRBJ2-7 better. The CDR3 length is 14 residues. CDR1 and CDR2 from the germline V gene are SGHRS and YFSETQ. The CDR3 sequence: CASSLQLPGDEQYF. DNA of the CDR3: TGCGCCAGCAGCTTGCAGCTCCCGGGGGACGAGCAGTACTTC.

The sample holds one count of this clone. CDR3 residues: CASSLLQGVYNEQFF. The CDR3 DNA follows: TGCGCCAGCAGCTTGCTACAGGGGGTTTACAATGAGCAGTTCTTC. The J gene is TRBJ2-1, the V gene TRBV5-1; TRBD1 matches 8 bases. V was pared by 1 base and J by 4 bases, with 4 bases of the junction left unmatched. This CDR3 spans 15 amino acids. Germline V gives CDR1 SGHRS, CDR2 YFSETQ.

This clone turned up a few times. V and J are TRBV6-1 and TRBJ1-1, with D possibly matching TRBD1 (5 bases). The ends were cut back, 6 bases at V and 8 bases at J, with 16 bases in the middle. The germline V gene encodes CDR1 MNHNS and CDR2 SASEGT. The CDR3 extends over 13 amino acids. The CDR3, as DNA: TGTGCCAGCAGCCGAGACAGCGTTGGGGAAGCTTTCTTT. Translated, it gives CASSRDSVGEAFF.

V is TRBV14 and J is TRBJ1-1; no clear D. The CDR3 has 13 amino acids. The germline V gene has CDR1 SGHDN and CDR2 FVKESK. V was trimmed by 4 bases and J by 5 bases, leaving 11 bases between them. CDR3 protein: CASSLQLMTEAFF. The CDR3 DNA sequence: TGTGCCAGCAGCCTGCAACTTATGACTGAAGCTTTCTTT.

V is TRBV5-4 and J is TRBJ1-1, with a tentative D call TRBD1 (6 bases). The CDR3 is 13 amino acids. Germline V CDR1 and CDR2: SGHNT, YYREEE (reference sequence). Trimming cost V 5 bases and J 3 bases, with 11 bases left between them. The CDR3 region has the DNA TGTGCCAGCAGATCACCAGGGGACACTGAAGCTTTCTTT. Its translation: CASRSPGDTEAFF.

This clone was counted a single time. The rearrangement joins TRBV11-3 to TRBJ2-2; 8 bases align to TRBD1. Germline trimming cut 5 bases from V and 4 bases from J; bases unmatched to any gene: 3. The CDR3 spans 14 residues. Germline CDR1 reads SGHNT; CDR2 reads YENEEA. The CDR3 spells CASSRTGGTGELFF. DNA for the CDR3: TGTGCCAGCAGCCGTACAGGGGGCACCGGGGAGCTGTTTTTT.

The V and J genes are TRBV6-5 and TRBJ2-6; D ambiguous. The germline V gene encodes CDR1 MNHEY and CDR2 SVGAGI. The V and J ends lost 10 bases and 0 bases respectively, with 7 bases between them. The CDR3 spans 13 residues. CDR3 region: CATLYSGANVLTF. The DNA for the CDR3 is TGTGCCACCCTATACTCTGGGGCCAACGTCCTGACTTTC.

This clone has just a few counts. V is TRBV5-1 and J is TRBJ1-2; 7 nucleotides align to TRBD1. The trim removed 0 bases at V and 6 bases at J, leaving 5 bases unmatched. This CDR3 has 14 residues. Germline-derived CDR1 and CDR2 are SGHRS and YFSETQ. The chain's CDR3 is CASSLAATGNGYTF. The CDR3 DNA follows: TGCGCCAGCAGCTTGGCAGCGACAGGGAATGGCTACACCTTC.

This rearrangement joins TRBV18 to TRBJ1-2, with D hard to call. CDR1 KGHSH and CDR2 LQKENI come from the germline V gene. The CDR3 loop spans 13 amino acids. V was trimmed by 3 bases and J by 7 bases, leaving 12 bases between them. CDR3 DNA: TGTGCCAGCTCACCGGGCCAATCCGGTGGCTACACCTTC. Encoded protein: CASSPGQSGGYTF. Variable domain in full (rest from reference TRBV18 and TRBJ1-2): NAGVMQNPRHLVRRRGQEARLRCSPMKGHSHVYWYRQLPEEGLKFMVYLQKENIIDESGMPKERFSAEFPKEGPSILRIQQVVRGDSAAYFCASSPGQSGGYTFGSGTRLTVV.

This CDR3 is CASSYVRDSGYGYTF. In DNA form, the CDR3 reads TGTGCCAGCAGTTACGTCCGGGACAGCGGCTATGGCTACACCTTC. The chain recombines TRBV6-5 with TRBJ1-2, with 7 bases matching TRBD1. The CDR3 is made up of 15 amino acids. The germline V gene has CDR1 MNHEY and CDR2 SVGAGI. Losses at the gene ends were 2 bases for V and 4 bases for J; bases not matched to a gene: 7.

J is TRBJ1-2 and V is TRBV28; a possible D gene is TRBD1 (5 bases). V shed 6 bases and J shed 4 bases, with 12 bases lying between them. The CDR3 runs to 13 residues. CDR1 is MDHEN and CDR2 is SYDVKM in the germline V gene. The CDR3 DNA reads as TGTGCCAGCAGCTACGGGGGACCCTATGGCTACACCTTC. Its translation is CASSYGGPYGYTF.

V gene TRBV28 combines with J gene TRBJ1-2; D is perhaps TRBD1 (5 bases). The CDR3 has 14 residues. In germline, CDR1 is MDHEN, CDR2 SYDVKM. V shed 2 bases and J shed 6 bases, with 13 bases lying between them. CDR3 nucleotide sequence: TGTGCCAGCAGTTTAGGGAGGGACGGAGATGGCTACACCTTC. This gives the protein CASSLGRDGDGYTF.

V gene TRBV30 combines with J gene TRBJ1-2; no clear D gene. This CDR3 spans 12 amino acids. Trimming stripped 3 bases from V and 5 bases from J, with 10 bases between. In germline, CDR1 is GTSNPN, CDR2 SVGIG (reference sequence). This CDR3 is CAWRSFTYGYTF. Here the CDR3 DNA reads TGTGCCTGGAGGTCTTTTACTTATGGCTACACCTTC.

In this sample, this clone turned up once. CDR3 protein: CASKSGGGGHQPQHF. The CDR3 nucleotides read TGTGCCAGCAAAAGCGGGGGGGGCGGTCATCAGCCCCAGCATTTT. The gene calls are TRBV6-5 and TRBJ1-5; D is perhaps TRBD1 (6 bases). With 7 bases removed from V and 5 bases from J, the gap between germline ends came to 18 bases. Looked up from germline, CDR1 is MNHEY and CDR2 is SVGAGI. The CDR3 contains 15 residues.

Concerning this clone: Other DNA sequences in this sample translate to the same CDR3. The chain has TRBV9 and TRBJ2-5; 13 bases are shared with TRBD2. CDR1 SGDLS and CDR2 YYNGEE come from the germline V gene. This CDR3 region has 15 residues. J lost 4 bases, V lost 0 bases, and 0 bases had no gene match. CDR3 sequence reads: CASSVGLAGGETQYF. DNA for the CDR3: TGTGCCAGCAGCGTAGGACTAGCGGGAGGAGAGACCCAGTACTTC.

The chain has TRBV28 and TRBJ2-1, with 7 nucleotides matching TRBD1. Looked up from germline, CDR1 is MDHEN and CDR2 is SYDVKM. The CDR3 has 15 amino acids. V gave up 1 base and J gave up 7 bases; unmatched junction bases: 7. CDR3 amino acids: CASSLSRGRGNEQFF. CDR3 DNA: TGTGCCAGCAGTTTATCGAGGGGGCGAGGAAATGAGCAGTTCTTC.